Listed below are T cell receptor beta chains from one sample, sequenced in a study of read filtering for tumor transcriptome and immune sequencing. MiXCR, run by TCRdb on the reads, gives a single entry per CDR3 protein. The table has thousands of distinct CDR3 sequences, about a quarter seen once. The specimen sequenced was a population of CD138-negative cells sorted from bone marrow. The receptor source for this set is a donor at least 40 years old with multiple myeloma. CDR3s leave out the opening cysteine and the closing phenylalanine or tryptophan. The order of the fields is CDR3 protein, V gene.

CDR3aa: ASSLTGSDNEQF; v_gene: TRBV18
CDR3aa: ASSSLAGGTYEQY; v_gene: TRBV6-5
CDR3aa: ASSLSDTQY; v_gene: TRBV7-9
CDR3aa: ASSLQLNQPQH; v_gene: TRBV11-1
CDR3aa: SATKQGLQETQY; v_gene: TRBV20-1
CDR3aa: ASSLDDGGYNEQF; v_gene: TRBV7-9
CDR3aa: ASSFGTSVDNEQF; v_gene: TRBV19
CDR3aa: ASSLGSGGAF; v_gene: TRBV11-2
CDR3aa: ATHGRRNTEAF; v_gene: TRBV19
CDR3aa: ASSQDRPDTQH; v_gene: TRBV5-1
CDR3aa: ASSYRGTGLGTEAF; v_gene: TRBV6-2/TRBV6-3
CDR3aa: AGSYSPSDGKETQC; v_gene: TRBV6-5
CDR3aa: ASSAKAGPGSEQF; v_gene: TRBV7-3
CDR3aa: SVPTSGLSTDTQY; v_gene: TRBV29-1
CDR3aa: ASSPPLLYNEQF; v_gene: TRBV18
CDR3aa: ASRQQPQESNEQF; v_gene: TRBV5-1
CDR3aa: ACSVGDSEAL; v_gene: TRBV9
CDR3aa: SIAMGPEAL; v_gene: TRBV29-1
CDR3aa: ASSLGGEGPKEKLF; v_gene: TRBV7-9
CDR3aa: ASSVSGGAQNEQF; v_gene: TRBV9
CDR3aa: SARSSWASGGPLDTQY; v_gene: TRBV20-1
CDR3aa: SARDSTGASSTDTQY; v_gene: TRBV20-1
CDR3aa: SAGAGQGLFSEKLF; v_gene: TRBV20-1
CDR3aa: ASSSPGQVGNEQY; v_gene: TRBV6-5
CDR3aa: ASSAPGREVYEQY; v_gene: TRBV27
CDR3aa: ASMGGAPTDTQY; v_gene: TRBV2
CDR3aa: ASSLEGSPLSEQF; v_gene: TRBV11-2
CDR3aa: SARDWVIRDSSSYEQY; v_gene: TRBV20-1
CDR3aa: ASSQAGGPTDTQY; v_gene: TRBV4-3
CDR3aa: SVGLNSGNTIY; v_gene: TRBV29-1
CDR3aa: ASSQGGGAYTEAF; v_gene: TRBV12-3/TRBV12-4
CDR3aa: SAIRGDYNEQF; v_gene: TRBV20-1
CDR3aa: SVLTGTTSGGNTIY; v_gene: TRBV29-1
CDR3aa: ASSAYPPPTGYEQY; v_gene: TRBV27
CDR3aa: ASSSGSGELF; v_gene: TRBV5-4
CDR3aa: ATSDFLKGATTPNYGYT; v_gene: TRBV24-1
CDR3aa: ASSEYLAGGVYEQY; v_gene: TRBV25-1
CDR3aa: ASAPGTGGTQY; v_gene: TRBV7-2
CDR3aa: ASSQEKAPSSYEQY; v_gene: TRBV4-3
CDR3aa: SANADRNTEAF; v_gene: TRBV20-1
CDR3aa: ASSQDWGGASEQY; v_gene: TRBV4-2
CDR3aa: ASSLSNPGANVLT; v_gene: TRBV12-3/TRBV12-4
CDR3aa: AWSVGGGAAETQY; v_gene: TRBV30
CDR3aa: ASSLDRGRGTDTQY; v_gene: TRBV7-2
CDR3aa: ASSEDSSTGELF; v_gene: TRBV7-9
CDR3aa: ASSSFQDSSAYEQY; v_gene: TRBV6-2/TRBV6-3
CDR3aa: AISELGGVGNQPQH; v_gene: TRBV10-3
CDR3aa: ATSDPASGEQY; v_gene: TRBV24-1
CDR3aa: ASSSRIVYNEQF; v_gene: TRBV28
CDR3aa: ASKLVRGTGDEAF; v_gene: TRBV2
CDR3aa: ASSSGLGGRGTEAF; v_gene: TRBV5-1
CDR3aa: ASKVAGANVLT; v_gene: TRBV19
CDR3aa: TSSSGEGEQY; v_gene: TRBV12-3/TRBV12-4
CDR3aa: ASSLTAGGEELF; v_gene: TRBV7-3
CDR3aa: SVEDQGNEQF; v_gene: TRBV29-1
CDR3aa: ASSLGEFLAGYNEQF; v_gene: TRBV5-1
CDR3aa: ASSPHLRVLTNYGYT; v_gene: TRBV7-2
CDR3aa: ASSLGRTYEQY; v_gene: TRBV5-4
CDR3aa: ASSPLWDRGEYHTEAF; v_gene: TRBV6-6